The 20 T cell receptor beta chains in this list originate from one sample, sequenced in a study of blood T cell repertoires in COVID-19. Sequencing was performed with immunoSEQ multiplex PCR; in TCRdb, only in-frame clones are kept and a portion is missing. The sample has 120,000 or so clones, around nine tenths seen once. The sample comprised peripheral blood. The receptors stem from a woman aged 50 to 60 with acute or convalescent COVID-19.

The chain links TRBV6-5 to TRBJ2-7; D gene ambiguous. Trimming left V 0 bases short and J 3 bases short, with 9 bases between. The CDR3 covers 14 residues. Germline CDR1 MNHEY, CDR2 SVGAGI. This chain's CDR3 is CASSYSRFNYEQYF. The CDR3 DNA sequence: TGTGCCAGCAGTTACTCGAGGTTCAACTACGAGCAGTACTTC.

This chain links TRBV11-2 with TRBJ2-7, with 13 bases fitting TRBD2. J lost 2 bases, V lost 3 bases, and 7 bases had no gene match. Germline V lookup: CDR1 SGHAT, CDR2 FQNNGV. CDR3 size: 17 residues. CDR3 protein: CASSLGGLAGAAYEQYF. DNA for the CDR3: TGTGCCAGCAGCTTGGGTGGACTAGCGGGAGCCGCCTACGAGCAGTACTTC.

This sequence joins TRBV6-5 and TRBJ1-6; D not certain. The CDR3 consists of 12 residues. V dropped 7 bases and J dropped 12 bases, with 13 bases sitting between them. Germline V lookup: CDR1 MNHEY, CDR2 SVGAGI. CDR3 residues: CASTERGLPLHF. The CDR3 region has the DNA TGTGCCAGCACCGAACGTGGCTTACCCCTCCACTTT.

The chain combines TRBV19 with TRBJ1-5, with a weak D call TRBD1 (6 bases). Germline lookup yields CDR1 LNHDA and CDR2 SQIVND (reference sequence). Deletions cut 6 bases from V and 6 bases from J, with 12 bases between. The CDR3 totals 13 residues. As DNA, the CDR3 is TGTGCCAGTAGCAGGGGAACCAGTCAGCCCCAGCATTTT. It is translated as CASSRGTSQPQHF.

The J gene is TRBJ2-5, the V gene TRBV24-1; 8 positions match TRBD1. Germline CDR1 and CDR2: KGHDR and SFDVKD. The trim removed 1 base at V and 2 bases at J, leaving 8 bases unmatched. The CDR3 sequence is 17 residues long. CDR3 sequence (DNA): TGTGCCACCAGTGATTTAGGGGCAGGGGGCCTACAAGAGACCCAGTACTTC. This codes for CATSDLGAGGLQETQYF.

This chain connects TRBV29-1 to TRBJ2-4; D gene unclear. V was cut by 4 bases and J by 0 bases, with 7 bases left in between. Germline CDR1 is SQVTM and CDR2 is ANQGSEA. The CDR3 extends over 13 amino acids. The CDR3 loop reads CSVVDGAKNIQYF. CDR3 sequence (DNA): TGCAGCGTTGTAGACGGAGCCAAAAACATTCAGTACTTC.

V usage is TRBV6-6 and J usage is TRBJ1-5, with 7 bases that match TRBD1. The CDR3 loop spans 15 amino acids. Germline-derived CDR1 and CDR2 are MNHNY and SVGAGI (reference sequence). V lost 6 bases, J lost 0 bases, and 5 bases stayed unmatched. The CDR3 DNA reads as TGTGCCAGCAGCCACGGGACAGCTAGCAATCAGCCCCAGCATTTT. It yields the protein CASSHGTASNQPQHF.

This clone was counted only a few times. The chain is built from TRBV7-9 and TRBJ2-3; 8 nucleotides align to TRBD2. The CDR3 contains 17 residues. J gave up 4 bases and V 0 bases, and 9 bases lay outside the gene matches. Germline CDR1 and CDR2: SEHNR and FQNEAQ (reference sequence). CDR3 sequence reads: CASSLATAGGSSDTQYF. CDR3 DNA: TGTGCCAGCAGCTTAGCGACGGCGGGAGGTAGTTCAGATACGCAGTATTTT.

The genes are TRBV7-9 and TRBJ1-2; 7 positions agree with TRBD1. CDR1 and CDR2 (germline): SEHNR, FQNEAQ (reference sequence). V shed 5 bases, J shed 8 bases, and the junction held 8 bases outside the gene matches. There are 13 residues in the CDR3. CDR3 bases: TGTGCCAGCAGCAATGGGCAGGGGGACGGCTACACCTTC. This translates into CASSNGQGDGYTF. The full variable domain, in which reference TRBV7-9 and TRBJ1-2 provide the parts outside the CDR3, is DTGVSQNPRHKITKRGQNVTFRCDPISEHNRLYWYRQTLGQGPEFLTYFQNEAQLEKSRLLSDRFSAERPKGSFSTLEIQRTEQGDSAMYLCASSNGQGDGYTFGSGTRLTVV.

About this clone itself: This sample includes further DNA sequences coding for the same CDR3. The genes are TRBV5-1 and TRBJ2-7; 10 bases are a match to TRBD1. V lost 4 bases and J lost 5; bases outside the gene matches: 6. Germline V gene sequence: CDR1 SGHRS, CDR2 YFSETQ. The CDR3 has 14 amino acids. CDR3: CASSPRDRGHEQYF. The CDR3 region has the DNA TGCGCCAGCAGCCCCCGGGACAGGGGCCACGAGCAGTACTTC. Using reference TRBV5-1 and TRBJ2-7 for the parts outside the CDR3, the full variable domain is KAGVTQTPRYLIKTRGQQVTLSCSPISGHRSVSWYQQTPGQGLQFLFEYFSETQRNKGNFPGRFSGRQFSNSRSEMNVSTLELGDSALYLCASSPRDRGHEQYFGPGTRLTVT.

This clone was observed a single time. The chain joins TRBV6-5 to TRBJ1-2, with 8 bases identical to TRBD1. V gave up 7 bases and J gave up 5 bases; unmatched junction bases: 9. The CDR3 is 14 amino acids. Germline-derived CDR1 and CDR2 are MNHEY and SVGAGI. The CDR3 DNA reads TGTGCCAGCATTGGACAGGGAATAAATTATGGCTACACCTTC. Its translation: CASIGQGINYGYTF.

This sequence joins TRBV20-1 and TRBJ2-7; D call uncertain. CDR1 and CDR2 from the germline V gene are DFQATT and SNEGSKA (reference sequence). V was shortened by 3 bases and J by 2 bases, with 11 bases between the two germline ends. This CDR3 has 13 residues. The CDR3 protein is CSASMGAAYEQYF. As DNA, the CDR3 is TGCAGTGCTAGTATGGGCGCAGCCTACGAGCAGTACTTC.

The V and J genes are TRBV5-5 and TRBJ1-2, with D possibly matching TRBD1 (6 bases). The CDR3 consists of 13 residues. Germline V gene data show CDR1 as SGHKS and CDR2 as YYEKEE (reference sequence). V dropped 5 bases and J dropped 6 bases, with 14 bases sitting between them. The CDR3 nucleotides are TGTGCCAGCAGGTTACAGGGAGCAAATGGCTACACCTTC. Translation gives CASRLQGANGYTF.

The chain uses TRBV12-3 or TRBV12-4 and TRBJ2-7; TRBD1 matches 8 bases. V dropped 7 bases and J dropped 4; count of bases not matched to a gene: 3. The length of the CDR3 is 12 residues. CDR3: CASNRGEYEQYF. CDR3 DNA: TGTGCCAGCAACAGGGGGGAGTACGAGCAGTACTTC.

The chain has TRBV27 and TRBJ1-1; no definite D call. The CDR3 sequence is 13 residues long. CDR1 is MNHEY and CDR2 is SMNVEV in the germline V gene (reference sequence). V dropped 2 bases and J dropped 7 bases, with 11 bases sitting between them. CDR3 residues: CASSLRRHNEAFF. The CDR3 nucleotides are TGTGCCAGCAGTTTACGACGACATAATGAAGCTTTCTTT.

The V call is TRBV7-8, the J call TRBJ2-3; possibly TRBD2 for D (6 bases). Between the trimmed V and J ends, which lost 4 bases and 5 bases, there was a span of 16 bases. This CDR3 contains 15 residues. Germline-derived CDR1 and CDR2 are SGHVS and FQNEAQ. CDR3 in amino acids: CASSSRTLGGDTQYF. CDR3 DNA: TGTGCCAGCAGCTCGCGGACCCTCGGGGGAGATACGCAGTATTTT.

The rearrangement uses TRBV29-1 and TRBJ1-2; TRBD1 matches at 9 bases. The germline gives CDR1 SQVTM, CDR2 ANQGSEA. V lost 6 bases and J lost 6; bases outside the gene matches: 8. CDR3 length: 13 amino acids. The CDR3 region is CSVEYRGLDGYTF. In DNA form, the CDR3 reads TGCAGCGTAGAGTACAGGGGGCTAGATGGCTACACCTTC. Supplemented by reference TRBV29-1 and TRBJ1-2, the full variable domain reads SAVISQKPSRDICQRGTSLTIQCQVDSQVTMMFWYRQQPGQSLTLIATANQGSEATYESGFVIDKFPISRPNLTFSTLTVSNMSPEDSSIYLCSVEYRGLDGYTFGSGTRLTVV.

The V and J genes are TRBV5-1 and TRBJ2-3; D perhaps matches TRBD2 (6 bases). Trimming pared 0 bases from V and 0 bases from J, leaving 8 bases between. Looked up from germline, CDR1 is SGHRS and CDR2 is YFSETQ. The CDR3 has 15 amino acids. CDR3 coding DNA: TGCGCCAGCAGCTTGGACGGGACTAGCACAGATACGCAGTATTTT. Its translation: CASSLDGTSTDTQYF.

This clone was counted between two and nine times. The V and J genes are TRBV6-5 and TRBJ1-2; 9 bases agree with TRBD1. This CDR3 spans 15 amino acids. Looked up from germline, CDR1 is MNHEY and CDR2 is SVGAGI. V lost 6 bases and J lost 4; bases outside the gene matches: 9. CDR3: CASSDYLTGGYGYTF. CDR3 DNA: TGTGCCAGCAGCGACTATCTGACAGGGGGCTATGGCTACACCTTC.

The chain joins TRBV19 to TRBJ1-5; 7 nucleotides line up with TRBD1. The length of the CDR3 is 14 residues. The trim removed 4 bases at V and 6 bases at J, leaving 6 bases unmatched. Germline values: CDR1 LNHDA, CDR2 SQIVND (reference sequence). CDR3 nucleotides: TGTGCCAGTAGTACCCCGACAGGGTTTCAGCCCCAGCATTTT. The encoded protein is CASSTPTGFQPQHF.